The rows below give T cell receptor beta chains drawn from one sample of a study of shared clonotypes between healthy human individuals. The repertoire was sequenced with immunoSEQ multiplex PCR; TCRdb's copy has only in-frame clones and lacks some. The data contain a few million clones, around 95% of them singletons. What was sequenced was naive CD4+ T cells sorted from blood. These receptors were collected from a man aged 18 to 30 in good health. CDR3s include the opening cysteine and the closing phenylalanine or tryptophan. The order of the fields is J gene, clone size, V gene, D gene, CDR3 protein, CDR3 DNA. A D gene is named only where the DNA matches it firmly. Only part of the rows carry a size: once, few, many, or a class if the clone is expanded.

J: TRBJ1-1
size: .
V: TRBV6-5
D: .
CDR3: CASSYGTGNTEAFF
DNA: TGTGCCAGCAGTTACGGTACCGGGAACACTGAAGCTTTCTTT

J: TRBJ2-1
size: .
V: TRBV7-9
D: .
CDR3: CASSLQGAEQFF
DNA: TGTGCCAGCAGCTTGCAGGGAGCTGAGCAGTTCTTC

J: TRBJ2-1
size: .
V: TRBV7-8
D: .
CDR3: CASSPAGPSYNEQFF
DNA: TGTGCCAGCAGCCCCGCCGGACCCTCCTACAATGAGCAGTTCTTC

J: TRBJ2-1
size: .
V: TRBV30
D: .
CDR3: CAWRPSSYNEQFF
DNA: TGTGCCTGGAGGCCGTCCTCCTACAATGAGCAGTTCTTC

J: TRBJ1-5
size: .
V: TRBV5-6
D: TRBD1
CDR3: CASSLMTGRYSNQPQHF
DNA: TGTGCCAGCAGCCTAATGACAGGGCGCTATAGCAATCAGCCCCAGCATTTT

J: TRBJ1-6
size: .
V: TRBV13
D: TRBD1
CDR3: CASSLGKRAGGLGSYNSPLHF
DNA: TGTGCCAGCAGCTTAGGCAAAAGGGCAGGGGGCCTTGGCTCCTATAATTCACCCCTCCACTTT

J: TRBJ1-5
size: .
V: TRBV28
D: .
CDR3: CASRNSNQPQHF
DNA: TGTGCCAGCAGAAATAGCAATCAGCCCCAGCATTTT

J: TRBJ1-3
size: .
V: TRBV28
D: .
CDR3: CASSAQGTSGNTIYF
DNA: TGTGCCAGCAGTGCCCAGGGTACGTCTGGAAACACCATATATTTT

J: TRBJ1-2
size: .
V: TRBV5-4
D: TRBD1
CDR3: CASSFGDRSNYGYTF
DNA: TGTGCCAGCAGCTTTGGGGACAGGAGTAACTATGGCTACACCTTC

J: TRBJ2-3
size: .
V: TRBV7-2
D: .
CDR3: CASSLEGRLDTQYF
DNA: TGTGCCAGCAGCTTAGAGGGGAGACTAGATACGCAGTATTTT

J: TRBJ2-1
size: .
V: TRBV7-2
D: .
CDR3: CASSVGLIRNEQFF
DNA: TGTGCCAGCAGCGTAGGCCTAATACGTAATGAGCAGTTCTTC

J: TRBJ2-1
size: .
V: TRBV4-3
D: .
CDR3: CASSQVAREPANEQFF
DNA: TGCGCCAGCAGCCAAGTGGCCAGGGAACCCGCCAATGAGCAGTTCTTC

J: TRBJ1-6
size: .
V: TRBV1
D: .
CDR3: CTSSTGVPSSYNSPLHF
DNA: TGCACCAGCAGTACAGGAGTCCCTAGCTCCTATAATTCACCCCTCCACTTT

J: TRBJ1-4
size: .
V: TRBV28
D: .
CDR3: CASRPTGTTNEKLFF
DNA: TGTGCCAGCAGGCCCACAGGGACCACTAATGAAAAACTGTTTTTT

J: TRBJ1-2
size: .
V: TRBV6-5
D: .
CDR3: CAIGPPPYGGYTF
DNA: TGTGCCATAGGACCCCCCCCCTATGGGGGCTACACCTTC

J: TRBJ2-6
size: .
V: TRBV30
D: .
CDR3: CAHTPGANVLTF
DNA: TGTGCCCATACCCCTGGGGCCAACGTCCTGACTTTC

J: TRBJ2-2
size: .
V: TRBV7-9
D: .
CDR3: CASSLGTGPGELFF
DNA: TGTGCCAGCAGCTTAGGTACAGGGCCCGGGGAGCTGTTTTTT

J: TRBJ2-2
size: .
V: TRBV6-5
D: TRBD2
CDR3: CASTTSALGAGELFF
DNA: TGTGCCAGCACTACTAGCGCTCTGGGGGCCGGGGAGCTGTTTTTT

J: TRBJ1-2
size: .
V: TRBV28
D: TRBD1
CDR3: CASSPTGAFHYGYTF
DNA: TGTGCCAGCAGTCCAACAGGGGCCTTTCACTATGGCTACACCTTC

J: TRBJ2-7
size: once
V: TRBV2
D: .
CDR3: CASGRAGYEQYF
DNA: TGTGCCAGCGGCAGGGCGGGCTACGAGCAGTACTTC

J: TRBJ1-1
size: once
V: TRBV28
D: TRBD1
CDR3: CASSLYPGQGGNTEAFF
DNA: TGTGCCAGCAGTTTATACCCGGGACAGGGGGGGAACACTGAAGCTTTCTTT